The clone carrying this T cell receptor (beta chain) appeared once. Healthy Russian Caucasian donors spanned ages about 6 to 100 years. Donors gave around 10 milliliters of peripheral blood apiece. These data originate in a study of blood T cells in healthy people across ages. This CDR3 contains 15 residues. The V gene lost 6 bases and the J gene lost 6 bases, with 21 bases spanning the gap. Germline assignment: CDR1 MNHEY and CDR2 SVGEGT. Primers used in a second PCR of roughly 6 to 11 cycles were a sample-barcoded 5' primer and a J-beta primer mix. TCRdb fed the 5' RACE reads into MiXCR, producing one record per CDR3 protein. The table lists fewer than 800,000 distinct CDR3 sequences, approximately 50% of them singletons.

Sequencing was carried out using blood. The sequence was obtained from an older woman in good health. The chain combines TRBV6-2 or TRBV6-3 with TRBJ2-7; the D gene is possibly TRBD2 (5 bases). The CDR3 nucleotides read TGTGCCAGCAGCCCCGACGGATGGGAGACGGGCGAGCAGTACTTC. This sequence encodes CASSPDGWETGEQYF.